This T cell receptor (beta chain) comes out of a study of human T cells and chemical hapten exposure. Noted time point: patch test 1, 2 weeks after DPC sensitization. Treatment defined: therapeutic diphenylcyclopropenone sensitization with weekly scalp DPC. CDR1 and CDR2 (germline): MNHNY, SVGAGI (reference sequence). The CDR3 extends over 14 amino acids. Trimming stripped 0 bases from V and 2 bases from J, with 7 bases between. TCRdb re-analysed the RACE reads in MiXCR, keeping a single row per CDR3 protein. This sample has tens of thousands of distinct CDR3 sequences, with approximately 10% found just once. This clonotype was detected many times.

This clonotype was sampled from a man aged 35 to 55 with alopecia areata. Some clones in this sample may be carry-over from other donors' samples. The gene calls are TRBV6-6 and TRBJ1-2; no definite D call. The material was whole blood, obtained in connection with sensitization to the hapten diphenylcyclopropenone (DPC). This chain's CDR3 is CASSYSIRNYGYTF. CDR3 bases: TGTGCCAGCAGTTACTCGATAAGGAACTATGGCTACACCTTC.